The next 23 T cell receptor beta chains were all read from a single sample in a study of OX40 agonist ivuxolimab in advanced cancers. The library was obtained by the immunoSEQ multiplex PCR assay. TCRdb retrieved this table from immuneACCESS and kept in-frame rearrangements only. Not all clones are present; in checked studies, unresolved V genes account for under half, and no reason is known for the remainder. This sample holds some 60,000 clones; around 93% were observed only once. The top ten clones comprise roughly 12% of the sample. The sequenced sample was CD4+ or CD8+ T cells sorted from blood, obtained in a trial of the OX40 agonist ivuxolimab. All receptors come from an adult with an advanced solid tumor such as melanoma, head and neck, liver or kidney cancer.

Concerning this clone itself: Germline is not matched at one junction end, which may reflect a read error. As DNA, the CDR3 is TGTGCCAGCAGTATCGAGGAGAACGCTGAAGCTTTCTTT. It translates to CASSIEENAEAFF. V and J are TRBV6-4 and TRBJ1-1; D unclear. Looked up from germline, CDR1 is MRHNA and CDR2 is SNTAGT. The CDR3 has 13 amino acids.

The rearrangement links TRBV5-8 to TRBJ2-7; D perhaps matches TRBD2 (5 bases). Trimming pared 0 bases from V and 3 bases from J, leaving 16 bases between. CDR1 SGHTS and CDR2 YDEGEE come from the germline V gene. The CDR3 totals 16 residues. Here the CDR3 DNA reads TGTGCCAGCAGCTTGGTCCGACGGGATGTATTCTACGAGCAGTACTTC. The encoded protein is CASSLVRRDVFYEQYF.

The chain has TRBV27 and TRBJ2-3; the D gene is possibly TRBD2 (5 bases). V was pared by 5 bases and J by 0 bases, with 12 bases between. This CDR3 is 15 amino acids long. The germline V gene has CDR1 MNHEY and CDR2 SMNVEV (reference sequence). The CDR3 DNA reads as TGTGCCAGCAGTCCTCGGACTGCTAGCACAGATACGCAGTATTTT. Protein product: CASSPRTASTDTQYF.

This chain connects TRBV5-1 to TRBJ2-1; possible D gene TRBD2, 6 bases. Between the trimmed V and J ends, which lost 0 bases and 4 bases, there was a span of 17 bases. In germline, CDR1 is SGHRS, CDR2 YFSETQ. The CDR3 is 17 amino acids. Written as DNA, the CDR3 is TGCGCCAGCAGCTTGGAAGATCAAGGCGGGGAGTACAATGAGCAGTTCTTC. It specifies CASSLEDQGGEYNEQFF.

The chain recombines TRBV6-1 with TRBJ1-5; TRBD1 matches at 7 bases. V lost 0 bases, J lost 3 bases, and 14 bases stayed unmatched. The CDR3 spans 19 residues. CDR1 and CDR2 from the germline V gene are MNHNS and SASEGT. The CDR3 DNA follows: TGTGCCAGCAGTGAAGCGGGACAGAGAATTTCCCCTATCAATCAGCCCCAGCATTTT. Residues: CASSEAGQRISPINQPQHF.

The chain recombines TRBV4-1 with TRBJ2-1; D unclear. CDR1 and CDR2 from the germline V gene are MGHRA and YSYEKL. The CDR3 runs 12 residues. The V end was cut by 4 bases, the J end by 6 bases, with 7 bases between. CDR3 DNA: TGCGCCAGCAGCCGATTGGGCAATGAGCAGTTCTTC. Its translation is CASSRLGNEQFF.

The chain has TRBV11-2 and TRBJ2-7; no reliable D call. With 2 bases removed from V and 2 bases from J, the gap between germline ends came to 4 bases. Germline V gene lookup returns CDR1 SGHAT and CDR2 FQNNGV. CDR3 length: 12 residues. CDR3 DNA: TGTGCCAGCAGCTTAATTGCCTACGAGCAGTACTTC. This encodes CASSLIAYEQYF.

This chain uses TRBV19 with TRBJ2-1; 10 bases map to TRBD2. With 7 bases clipped from V and 8 bases from J, the junction kept 8 bases outside the gene matches. The CDR3 runs to 14 residues. Germline-derived CDR1 and CDR2 are LNHDA and SQIVND (reference sequence). CDR3 protein: CASIAAGGRDEQFF. The CDR3 DNA is TGTGCCAGTATAGCAGCGGGAGGGAGGGATGAGCAGTTCTTC. Full variable domain (missing parts from reference TRBV19 and TRBJ2-1): DGGITQSPKYLFRKEGQNVTLSCEQNLNHDAMYWYRQDPGQGLRLIYYSQIVNDFQKGDIAEGYSVSREKKESFPLTVTSAQKNPTAFYLCASIAAGGRDEQFFGPGTRLTVL.

This clone was detected only once. Other DNA sequences in this specimen translate into the identical CDR3. DNA for the CDR3: TGTGCCAGCAGCCGTTCCCCCCACATAGGGGGCCGGGAGACCCAGTACTTC. This codes for CASSRSPHIGGRETQYF. The V and J genes are TRBV7-6 and TRBJ2-5, with 7 bases matching TRBD1. The CDR3 runs 17 residues. Germline V gene data show CDR1 as SGHVS and CDR2 as FNYEAQ. With V trimmed by 5 bases and J by 5 bases, 17 bases remained unmatched.

The rearrangement joins TRBV9 to TRBJ1-3; no firm D call. CDR1 is SGDLS, CDR2 YYNGEE, per germline. The CDR3 runs 14 residues. V was clipped by 4 bases and J by 4 bases, with 12 bases between them. The CDR3 sequence is CASSRKDGGNTIYF. DNA for the CDR3: TGTGCCAGCAGCAGAAAGGACGGAGGAAACACCATATATTTT.

The gene calls are TRBV5-6 and TRBJ1-5, with 9 bases lining up with TRBD1. V dropped 3 bases and J dropped 6; count of bases not matched to a gene: 4. This CDR3 comprises 14 residues. Per germline, CDR1 SGHDT and CDR2 YYEEEE. CDR3 amino acids: CASSSGTGIQPQHF. CDR3 DNA sequence: TGTGCCAGCAGCTCCGGGACAGGGATTCAGCCCCAGCATTTT. The whole variable domain, remainder taken from reference TRBV5-6 and TRBJ1-5, is DAGVTQSPTHLIKTRGQQVTLRCSPKSGHDTVSWYQQALGQGPQFIFQYYEEEERQRGNFPDRFSGHQFPNYSSELNVNALLLGDSALYLCASSSGTGIQPQHFGDGTRLSIL.

This chain uses TRBV12-5 with TRBJ2-7; the match to TRBD1 covers 7 bases. This CDR3 is 16 amino acids long. CDR1 is LGHNT and CDR2 is FRNRAP in the germline V gene. Trimming cost V 5 bases and J 2 bases; bases outside gene matches: 12. The CDR3 here is CASGPSRDRLPYEQYF. In DNA, the CDR3 is TGTGCTAGTGGTCCATCTCGGGACAGATTACCCTACGAGCAGTACTTC.

This clone appeared once. The chain carries TRBV6-1 and TRBJ1-1; D may be TRBD1 (5 bases). Between the trimmed V and J ends, which lost 4 bases and 1 base, there was a span of 10 bases. Germline CDR1 and CDR2: MNHNS and SASEGT. The CDR3 is 14 residues long. The CDR3 nucleotides are TGTGCCAGCAGTGTGCAGGGTACGAACACTGAAGCTTTCTTT. Translating gives CASSVQGTNTEAFF.

This sequence joins TRBV29-1 and TRBJ2-3; possible D gene TRBD2, 6 bases. V was clipped by 1 base and J by 6 bases, with 11 bases between them. The CDR3 has 13 amino acids. CDR1 is SQVTM and CDR2 is ANQGSEA in the germline V gene. CDR3 sequence reads: CSVEGGVVDTQYF. In DNA form, the CDR3 reads TGCAGCGTTGAAGGGGGGGTGGTGGATACGCAGTATTTT.

This clone was observed once. This chain links TRBV29-1 with TRBJ1-4; no reliable D call. Trimming removed 6 bases from V and 7 bases from J, with 18 bases in between. The CDR3 covers 14 residues. From germline, CDR1 is SQVTM and CDR2 ANQGSEA. The CDR3, as DNA: TGCAGCGTCGAAATGTTGGGGTCGGGTGAAAAACTGTTTTTT. It is translated as CSVEMLGSGEKLFF.

The chain carries TRBV11-3 and TRBJ2-7; D not certain. The CDR3 consists of 14 residues. CDR1 is SGHNT, CDR2 YENEEA, per germline. Deletions cut 5 bases from V and 0 bases from J, with 11 bases between. Written as DNA, the CDR3 is TGTGCCAGCAGCCCGGCCCCGAGCTCCTACGAGCAGTACTTC. This encodes CASSPAPSSYEQYF.

This clone was counted once. The J gene is TRBJ2-5, the V gene TRBV6-1; 14 bases agree with TRBD2. CDR1 and CDR2 (germline): MNHNS, SASEGT. V lost 2 bases to trimming and J lost 5 bases; unmatched junction nucleotides: 13. The CDR3 is 19 amino acids. CDR3 nucleotide sequence: TGTGCCAGCAGTGAAACTTCTCCCGGGACTAGCGGGAGTGGTGAGACCCAGTACTTC. It yields the protein CASSETSPGTSGSGETQYF.

Note on this clone: Other DNA sequences in the sample encode the same CDR3. This chain's CDR3 is CASSFVTGELFF. CDR3 DNA sequence: TGTGCCAGCAGTTTTGTCACCGGGGAGCTGTTTTTT. This chain joins TRBV27 and TRBJ2-2; D is unclear. This CDR3 comprises 12 residues. Germline CDR1 MNHEY, CDR2 SMNVEV (reference sequence). Trimming pared 3 bases from V and 4 bases from J, leaving 3 bases between.

J is TRBJ2-7 and V is TRBV5-5, with 9 bases identical to TRBD1. CDR3 length: 14 residues. The trim removed 1 base at V and 3 bases at J, leaving 2 bases unmatched. Germline V gene sequence: CDR1 SGHKS, CDR2 YYEKEE (reference sequence). CDR3 DNA sequence: TGTGCCAGCAGCTTGACGGACAGGGGCTACGAGCAGTACTTC. This gives the protein CASSLTDRGYEQYF.

To note about this clone: Other DNA sequences in this specimen translate into the identical CDR3. The chain joins TRBV5-6 to TRBJ2-1; 12 nucleotides align to TRBD2. Germline V gene lookup returns CDR1 SGHDT and CDR2 YYEEEE. The CDR3 runs 16 residues. V shed 3 bases, J shed 5 bases, and the junction held 6 bases outside the gene matches. CDR3 loop: CASSYRLAGEDNEQFF. The DNA for the CDR3 is TGTGCCAGCAGCTATAGACTAGCGGGAGAAGACAATGAGCAGTTCTTC.

The chain couples TRBV29-1 to TRBJ1-3, with D maybe TRBD1 (5 bases). Germline V gene lookup returns CDR1 SQVTM and CDR2 ANQGSEA. There are 12 residues in the CDR3. V was trimmed by 4 bases and J by 7 bases, leaving 11 bases between them. CDR3 nucleotide sequence: TGCAGCGTTGCCAGGGACGGGAACACCATATATTTT. Its protein product is CSVARDGNTIYF.

The J gene is TRBJ2-4, the V gene TRBV7-6; D is ambiguous. V lost 5 bases and J 2 bases, leaving 13 bases between the germline ends. Germline values: CDR1 SGHVS, CDR2 FNYEAQ. The CDR3 covers 15 residues. CDR3: CASSLLGGTKNIQYF. CDR3 sequence (DNA): TGTGCCAGCAGCCTCCTGGGTGGTACCAAAAACATTCAGTACTTC.

This clone was seen a single time. The chain has TRBV11-2 and TRBJ2-5, with D perhaps matching TRBD1 or TRBD2 (6 bases each). This CDR3 contains 17 residues. Deletions cut 0 bases from V and 5 bases from J, with 19 bases between. Germline V gives CDR1 SGHAT, CDR2 FQNNGV. CDR3 DNA sequence: TGTGCCAGCAGCTTAGATATAGGGGGGCAGTACTTTGAGACCCAGTACTTC. Its translation: CASSLDIGGQYFETQYF.